These T cell receptor beta chains were read from a single sample in a study of a mutant IDH1 vaccine in newly diagnosed glioma. These TCRs are of unknown antigen specificity. TCRdb keeps only in-frame clones here, not all; method: immunoSEQ multiplex PCR. The data show 70,000 to 90,000 clones, 75% to 95% seen once. This sample comprised PBMCs, obtained from a glioma patient whose treatment included an IDH1 peptide vaccine. These receptor sequences come from a woman aged 50 to 65 with glioma. CDR3s include the opening cysteine and the closing phenylalanine or tryptophan. The order of the fields is J gene, D gene, V gene, clone size, CDR3 protein, CDR3 DNA. The D gene is left open where the match is weak. Only some rows state a clone size, as once, few, many or a class for expanded clones.

j_gene: TRBJ1-1
d_gene: TRBD1
v_gene: TRBV6-5
abundance: few
CDR3aa: CASIGRGQGTEAFF
CDR3nt: TGTGCCAGCATAGGGAGGGGACAGGGTACTGAAGCTTTCTTT

j_gene: TRBJ2-1
d_gene: .
v_gene: TRBV30
abundance: .
CDR3aa: CAWSHGYSSYNEQFF
CDR3nt: TGTGCCTGGAGTCACGGCTACAGCTCCTACAATGAGCAGTTCTTC

j_gene: TRBJ2-3
d_gene: .
v_gene: TRBV6-1
abundance: .
CDR3aa: CASTSGTDTQYF
CDR3nt: TGTGCCAGCACAAGCGGCACAGATACGCAGTATTTT

j_gene: TRBJ1-4
d_gene: .
v_gene: TRBV13
abundance: .
CDR3aa: CASSLRQPATNEKLFF
CDR3nt: TGTGCCAGCAGCTTACGACAACCTGCAACTAATGAAAAACTGTTTTTT

j_gene: TRBJ2-7
d_gene: TRBD2
v_gene: TRBV6-5
abundance: .
CDR3aa: CASSSGLAGGYEQYF
CDR3nt: TGTGCCAGCAGTTCGGGACTAGCGGGAGGGTACGAGCAGTACTTC

j_gene: TRBJ2-7
d_gene: TRBD1
v_gene: TRBV4-1
abundance: .
CDR3aa: CASSQGDRGRDEQYF
CDR3nt: TGCGCCAGCAGCCAAGGGGACAGGGGGCGCGACGAGCAGTACTTC

j_gene: TRBJ2-7
d_gene: .
v_gene: TRBV7-9
abundance: .
CDR3aa: CASSVVAAEQYF
CDR3nt: TGTGCCAGCAGCGTAGTAGCGGCTGAGCAGTACTTC

j_gene: TRBJ2-7
d_gene: .
v_gene: TRBV5-1
abundance: .
CDR3aa: CASSLGWSTDEQYF
CDR3nt: TGCGCCAGCAGCTTGGGCTGGAGTACGGACGAGCAGTACTTC

j_gene: TRBJ2-5
d_gene: .
v_gene: TRBV18
abundance: .
CDR3aa: CASSPPSGETQYF
CDR3nt: TGTGCCAGCTCACCACCGTCCGGGGAGACCCAGTACTTC

j_gene: TRBJ1-2
d_gene: .
v_gene: TRBV28
abundance: .
CDR3aa: CASKRHRNYGYTF
CDR3nt: TGTGCCAGCAAGAGACATAGGAACTATGGCTACACCTTC

j_gene: TRBJ2-5
d_gene: TRBD2
v_gene: TRBV10-3
abundance: .
CDR3aa: CAISEKLAGPQETQYF
CDR3nt: TGTGCCATCAGTGAAAAGCTAGCGGGCCCCCAAGAGACCCAGTACTTC

j_gene: TRBJ2-2
d_gene: .
v_gene: TRBV27
abundance: .
CDR3aa: CASSLEENTGELFF
CDR3nt: TGTGCCAGCAGTTTAGAAGAGAACACCGGGGAGCTGTTTTTT

j_gene: TRBJ2-3
d_gene: .
v_gene: TRBV10-3
abundance: .
CDR3aa: CAYSGGTDTQYF
CDR3nt: TGTGCCTACTCCGGCGGGACAGATACGCAGTATTTT

j_gene: TRBJ2-3
d_gene: .
v_gene: TRBV6-5
abundance: once
CDR3aa: CASSSGPPISDTQYF
CDR3nt: TGTGCCAGCAGTTCGGGACCACCTATCTCAGATACGCAGTATTTT

j_gene: TRBJ1-6
d_gene: .
v_gene: TRBV19
abundance: .
CDR3aa: CASRDVLNSPLHF
CDR3nt: TGTGCCAGCAGGGACGTCCTCAATTCACCCCTCCACTTT

j_gene: TRBJ1-1
d_gene: .
v_gene: TRBV28
abundance: .
CDR3aa: CASSLRTPTNTEAFF
CDR3nt: TGTGCCAGCAGTTTGAGGACACCCACGAACACTGAAGCTTTCTTT

j_gene: TRBJ1-5
d_gene: .
v_gene: TRBV28
abundance: .
CDR3aa: CASSFSDSNQPQHF
CDR3nt: TGTGCCAGCAGTTTCTCGGACAGCAATCAGCCCCAGCATTTT

j_gene: TRBJ1-5
d_gene: .
v_gene: TRBV4-1
abundance: .
CDR3aa: CASSQDQSQPQHF
CDR3nt: TGCGCCAGCAGCCAAGATCAAAGTCAGCCCCAGCATTTT

j_gene: TRBJ2-1
d_gene: TRBD1
v_gene: TRBV5-1
abundance: .
CDR3aa: CASSLGTGAIYEQFF
CDR3nt: TGCGCCAGCAGCCTTGGGACAGGGGCGATCTATGAGCAGTTCTTC

j_gene: TRBJ2-7
d_gene: .
v_gene: TRBV18
abundance: .
CDR3aa: CASSPGSEQYF
CDR3nt: TGTGCCAGCTCACCAGGATCCGAGCAGTACTTC

j_gene: TRBJ2-7
d_gene: TRBD1
v_gene: TRBV5-4
abundance: .
CDR3aa: CASSRGTGLYEQYF
CDR3nt: TGTGCCAGCAGCAGGGGGACAGGCCTCTACGAGCAGTACTTC

j_gene: TRBJ1-2
d_gene: .
v_gene: TRBV5-3
abundance: .
CDR3aa: CARSLAVQSTYGYTF
CDR3nt: TGTGCCAGAAGCTTGGCAGTCCAGTCAACCTATGGCTACACCTTC

j_gene: TRBJ1-1
d_gene: .
v_gene: TRBV5-1
abundance: .
CDR3aa: CASSSKTVNTEAFF
CDR3nt: TGCGCCAGCAGCTCTAAGACAGTCAACACTGAAGCTTTCTTT

j_gene: TRBJ2-6
d_gene: .
v_gene: TRBV7-3
abundance: .
CDR3aa: CASSLSGPPSGANVLTF
CDR3nt: TGTGCCAGCAGCCTCTCGGGACCCCCCTCTGGGGCCAACGTCCTGACTTTC

j_gene: TRBJ2-3
d_gene: .
v_gene: TRBV9
abundance: .
CDR3aa: CASSVDRVDTQYF
CDR3nt: TGTGCCAGCAGCGTAGATAGGGTCGATACGCAGTATTTT